The 17 T cell receptor beta chains below were found in one sample sequenced in a study of blood T cells in healthy people across ages (dated by TCRdb to the mid-2010s). Libraries were built with 5' RACE. The reads were generated on an Illumina HiSeq 2500. A second roughly 6 to 11 cycle PCR used a sample-barcoded 5' primer and a J-beta primer mix. Through fastp at Q25 and MiXCR, TCRdb rebuilt clones from the public reads, retaining in-frame beta chains. Duplicate CDR3 protein sequences are folded into a single record with the most common DNA and genes. The sample table contains roughly 1.7 million distinct CDR3 sequences; only one count was recorded for 30% to 40% of them. The top ten hold around 10% of the sample. The sequenced sample was blood. The receptors derive from a woman in her twenties or thirties in good health.

The chain links TRBV6-1 to TRBJ2-1; perhaps TRBD2 as D (5 bases). V lost 0 bases and J lost 4, with 7 bases in between. The germline V gene encodes CDR1 MNHNS and CDR2 SASEGT. CDR3 length: 14 amino acids. DNA of the CDR3: TGTGCCAGCAGTGAAGCTAGCGCGTACAATGAGCAGTTCTTC. Protein: CASSEASAYNEQFF.

This clonotype was seen more than once but under ten times. The rearrangement joins TRBV5-1 to TRBJ2-5, with 8 bases lining up with TRBD2. V trimming: 0 bases; J trimming: 3 bases; junction bases outside the gene matches: 7. The germline V gene has CDR1 SGHRS and CDR2 YFSETQ. This CDR3 has 16 amino acids. CDR3 residues: CASSLVGSGGEETQYF. In DNA form, the CDR3 reads TGCGCCAGCAGCTTGGTTGGCAGCGGGGGAGAAGAGACCCAGTACTTC.

This clonotype has a handful of counts. The chain employs TRBV6-2 or TRBV6-3 and TRBJ2-1; tentatively, D is TRBD2 (6 bases). Germline loops: CDR1 MNHEY, CDR2 SVGEGT. This CDR3 contains 18 residues. Trimming removed 5 bases at V and 0 bases at J, with 20 bases between. The CDR3 sequence is CASSPRAGRIFSYNEQFF. The CDR3 region has the DNA TGTGCCAGCAGTCCAAGGGCAGGGAGGATTTTCTCCTACAATGAGCAGTTCTTC.

The CDR3 coding sequence is TGTGCCAGCAGCCAAGATCTGGGGAATTCGGGAAGTAATGAGCAGTTCTTC. This translates into CASSQDLGNSGSNEQFF. V gene TRBV3-1 combines with J gene TRBJ2-1; TRBD2 is a possible D gene (5 bases). The CDR3 has 17 residues. V lost 0 bases, J lost 7 bases, and 19 bases lay in between. The germline V gene encodes CDR1 LGHDT and CDR2 YNNKEL (reference sequence).

This clonotype was counted between two and nine times. The chain is built from TRBV4-1 and TRBJ1-1; tentative D call: TRBD1 (5 bases). The CDR3 totals 15 residues. The V end was cut by 4 bases, the J end by 5 bases, with 17 bases between. CDR1 is MGHRA, CDR2 YSYEKL, per germline. CDR3 sequence: CASSPVIRGGTEAFF. The CDR3 bases are TGCGCCAGCAGCCCCGTTATTCGGGGGGGGACTGAAGCTTTCTTT.

This clonotype was seen repeatedly, ten times or more. Since a much larger clone is just one base distant, this may be a read error. The chain couples TRBV6-2 or TRBV6-3 to TRBJ2-5; no clear D gene. Germline V gives CDR1 MNHEY, CDR2 SVGEGT. The CDR3 consists of 11 residues. V was clipped by 5 bases and J by 5 bases, with 6 bases between them. CDR3 loop: CASSPAETQYF. In nucleotides, the CDR3 is TGTGCCAGCAGTCCGGCGGAGACCCAGTACTTC.

This clonotype was detected a few times. The chain is built from TRBV27 and TRBJ2-7, with TRBD1 matching 7 bases. Per germline, CDR1 MNHEY and CDR2 SMNVEV (reference sequence). V lost 0 bases to trimming and J lost 3 bases; unmatched junction nucleotides: 5. The CDR3 contains 15 residues. The CDR3 DNA reads as TGTGCCAGCAGTTTATCCCCCGGGACAGACTACGAGCAGTACTTC. Translated, it gives CASSLSPGTDYEQYF.

This clonotype was seen more than once but under ten times. This chain links TRBV7-2 with TRBJ1-4; D not certain. The CDR3 is 17 amino acids. Trimming took 4 bases from V and 8 from J, leaving 23 bases between them. CDR1 SGHTA and CDR2 FQGNSA come from the germline V gene. The CDR3 nucleotides are TGTGCCAGCAGCTCCACGTTTAGGCGGACGATTGGGGAAAAACTGTTTTTT. Its protein product is CASSSTFRRTIGEKLFF.

On this clonotype itself: A much larger clone sits a single nucleotide away, making a read error possible. V and J are TRBV29-1 and TRBJ2-7; 7 positions match TRBD1. The germline gives CDR1 SQVTM, CDR2 ANQGSEA. The J segment lost 3 bases and the V segment lost 5 bases, leaving 10 bases of the junction unmatched. The CDR3 contains 14 residues. This CDR3 reads CSVNGPGGDYEQYF. The CDR3 DNA reads as TGCAGCGTTAATGGTCCAGGGGGTGACTACGAGCAGTACTTC.

V usage is TRBV4-1 and J usage is TRBJ1-4, with D maybe TRBD1 (5 bases). Trimming shortened V by 4 bases and J by 4 bases, and 13 bases separated the two germline ends. The length of the CDR3 is 15 residues. Germline CDR1 MGHRA, CDR2 YSYEKL. The CDR3: CASSRPGRGNEKLFF. CDR3 in DNA: TGCGCCAGCAGCCGCCCGGGACGGGGTAATGAAAAACTGTTTTTT.

V is TRBV6-1 and J is TRBJ1-2; 8 bases fit TRBD1. V lost 5 bases, J lost 4 bases, and 9 bases stayed unmatched. The CDR3 sequence is 15 residues long. CDR1 and CDR2 (germline): MNHNS, SASEGT. CDR3 nucleotides: TGTGCCAGCAGTAAAGGACAGGGATGGAGCTATGGCTACACCTTC. Protein: CASSKGQGWSYGYTF.

The rearrangement links TRBV7-2 to TRBJ2-1; D remains ambiguous. Germline lookup yields CDR1 SGHTA and CDR2 FQGNSA. V shed 3 bases and J shed 6 bases, with 9 bases lying between them. The CDR3 has 13 residues. CDR3 DNA sequence: TGTGCCAGCAGCTTGAGTAGTATCAATGAGCAGTTCTTC. Translated, it gives CASSLSSINEQFF.

This clonotype appeared a few times. This chain links TRBV20-1 with TRBJ2-1, with 11 positions matching TRBD2. The CDR3 spans 16 residues. Per germline, CDR1 DFQATT and CDR2 SNEGSKA (reference sequence). The junction had 4 bases not matched to a gene; V was cut back by 0 bases and J by 3 bases. The CDR3 region is CSARDRLAGLYNEQFF. In nucleotides, the CDR3 is TGCAGTGCTAGAGATCGACTAGCGGGGCTCTACAATGAGCAGTTCTTC.

The V gene is TRBV4-1, the J gene TRBJ2-5; 7 bases are shared with TRBD2. Trimming cost V 0 bases and J 2 bases; bases outside gene matches: 9. CDR3 length: 17 amino acids. Germline CDR1 reads MGHRA; CDR2 reads YSYEKL. The CDR3, as DNA: TGCGCCAGCAGCCAAGATCCCACCGGGGGGATACAAGAGACCCAGTACTTC. Protein: CASSQDPTGGIQETQYF.

This clonotype has only a few counts. This chain joins TRBV24-1 and TRBJ2-3; TRBD2 matches at 7 bases. The germline V gene has CDR1 KGHDR and CDR2 SFDVKD. The ends lost 6 bases at V and 0 bases at J; junction bases unmatched: 8. The CDR3 runs 16 residues. The CDR3 here is CATSQASGTSTDTQYF. CDR3 DNA sequence: TGTGCCACCAGTCAGGCCAGCGGGACTAGCACAGATACGCAGTATTTT.

This clonotype was recorded a few times. The V gene is TRBV6-1, the J gene TRBJ1-4; TRBD1 matches 9 bases. CDR3 length equals 15 residues. V lost 3 bases, J lost 6 bases, and 5 bases stayed unmatched. From germline, CDR1 is MNHNS and CDR2 SASEGT. The CDR3 loop is CASSETGGFDEKLFF. CDR3 sequence (DNA): TGTGCCAGCAGTGAGACAGGGGGTTTCGATGAAAAACTGTTTTTT.

This clonotype was seen a handful of times. The chain links TRBV28 to TRBJ2-1, with 8 bases fitting TRBD2. Germline trimming cut 11 bases from V and 8 bases from J; bases unmatched to any gene: 14. CDR3 length: 14 residues. Germline V gives CDR1 MDHEN, CDR2 SYDVKM. The CDR3 region has the DNA TGTGCCGGACGGAGCGGGAGACCCCTGGATGAGCAGTTCTTC. Residues: CAGRSGRPLDEQFF.